One and the same sample provided the 20 T cell receptor beta chains below, sequenced in a study of blood T cell repertoires in COVID-19. TCRdb's table, derived via immunoSEQ multiplex PCR, lists solely in-frame clones and lacks some. The data hold about 250,000 clones, with around 85% observed a single time. Sequencing input: peripheral blood. These TCRs come from a woman in her forties with active or convalescent COVID-19.

A single count supports this clone. The genes are TRBV2 and TRBJ1-3; the D is unclear. Germline V gene data show CDR1 as SNHLY and CDR2 as FYNNEI. V lost 2 bases and J 3 bases, leaving 5 bases between the germline ends. CDR3 length: 13 residues. CDR3 region: CASSENSGNTIYF. Here the CDR3 DNA reads TGTGCCAGCAGTGAAAACAGTGGAAACACCATATATTTT. The whole variable domain, remainder taken from reference TRBV2 and TRBJ1-3, is EPEVTQTPSHQVTQMGQEVILRCVPISNHLYFYWYRQILGQKVEFLVSFYNNEISEKSEIFDDQFSVERPDGSNFTLKIRSTKLEDSAMYFCASSENSGNTIYFGEGSWLTVV.

This clone was seen once. The chain employs TRBV6-1 and TRBJ2-7, with a weak D call TRBD2 (6 bases). Germline CDR1 is MNHNS and CDR2 is SASEGT. CDR3 length equals 15 residues. V was trimmed by 2 bases and J by 0 bases, leaving 11 bases between them. CDR3: CASSETGRGSYEQYV. CDR3 bases: TGTGCCAGCAGTGAAACCGGGAGAGGCTCCTACGAGCAGTACGTC.

This chain links TRBV2 with TRBJ2-7; D unclear. Germline values: CDR1 SNHLY, CDR2 FYNNEI. This CDR3 region has 13 residues. V gave up 6 bases and J gave up 4 bases, with 13 bases separating them. The CDR3 bases are TGTGCCAGCAGGGTTGGGCCGTTTTACGAGCAGTACGTC. Residues: CASRVGPFYEQYV.

The gene calls are TRBV9 and TRBJ2-6; D is ambiguous. Trimming stripped 1 base from V and 4 bases from J, with 9 bases between. Germline assignment: CDR1 SGDLS and CDR2 YYNGEE. The CDR3 covers 15 residues. The CDR3: CASSVISGGANVLTF. The CDR3 region has the DNA TGTGCCAGCAGCGTAATCTCAGGCGGGGCCAACGTCCTGACTTTC.

The chain couples TRBV4-1 to TRBJ1-4; D not resolved. CDR3 size: 16 residues. The ends were cut back, 0 bases at V and 0 bases at J, with 8 bases in the middle. The germline V gene has CDR1 MGHRA and CDR2 YSYEKL. Here the CDR3 reads CASSQDLTTTNEKLFF. The CDR3 region has the DNA TGCGCCAGCAGCCAAGATTTAACAACAACTAATGAAAAACTGTTTTTT.

The chain carries TRBV19 and TRBJ1-6; tentatively, D is TRBD1 (5 bases). The germline V gene encodes CDR1 LNHDA and CDR2 SQIVND (reference sequence). CDR3 size: 13 residues. V lost 7 bases, J lost 8 bases, and 12 bases lay in between. CDR3 residues: CASNDRLDSPLHF. The CDR3 DNA is TGTGCCAGTAATGACAGACTTGATTCACCCCTCCACTTT.

This rearrangement joins TRBV7-9 to TRBJ1-6, with D unresolved. Trimming cost V 3 bases and J 10 bases, with 7 bases left between them. Germline V gene sequence: CDR1 SEHNR, CDR2 FQNEAQ (reference sequence). The CDR3 totals 12 residues. CDR3 residues: CASSLEVSPLHF. In DNA form, the CDR3 reads TGTGCCAGCAGCTTGGAGGTATCACCCCTCCACTTT.

The chain employs TRBV6-1 and TRBJ2-7, with D possibly matching TRBD1 (5 bases). Germline loops: CDR1 MNHNS, CDR2 SASEGT. The CDR3 runs 16 residues. V gave up 0 bases and J gave up 1 base, with 13 bases separating them. In nucleotides, the CDR3 is TGTGCCAGCAGTGAAGCGCTTCCAGGGTCGTCCTACGAGCAGTACGTC. It codes for CASSEALPGSSYEQYV.

The chain recombines TRBV28 with TRBJ2-7; 9 nucleotides match TRBD1. This CDR3 is 14 amino acids long. CDR1 and CDR2 (germline): MDHEN, SYDVKM. Losses at the gene ends were 6 bases for V and 6 bases for J; bases not matched to a gene: 9. As DNA, the CDR3 is TGTGCCAGCAGACCCGGGACAGGGCTCCGCGAGCAGTACGTC. Protein: CASRPGTGLREQYV.

This clone was observed a single time. The chain recombines TRBV6-5 with TRBJ1-1; D ambiguous. The CDR3 sequence is 13 residues long. The ends were cut back, 4 bases at V and 5 bases at J, with 11 bases in the middle. CDR1 and CDR2 (germline): MNHEY, SVGAGI. In DNA, the CDR3 is TGTGCCAGCAGTTTCCTCATTACAACTGAAGCTTTCTTT. Translation gives CASSFLITTEAFF.

This chain connects TRBV28 to TRBJ1-5; D unresolved. The CDR3 has 13 residues. Germline V CDR1 and CDR2: MDHEN, SYDVKM. The ends were cut back, 8 bases at V and 3 bases at J, with 11 bases in the middle. Written as DNA, the CDR3 is TGTGCCAGCCGTCCGGTCACCAATCAGCCCCAGCATTTT. Translating it yields CASRPVTNQPQHF.

The V call is TRBV5-1, the J call TRBJ2-1, with 10 bases aligning to TRBD2. Germline loops: CDR1 SGHRS, CDR2 YFSETQ. This CDR3 is 15 amino acids long. The V and J ends lost 0 bases and 4 bases, in that order; junction bases with no gene match: 1. The CDR3 region has the DNA TGCGCCAGCAGCTTGGAAGCGGGGGGGTACAATGAGCAGTTCTTC. Its translation: CASSLEAGGYNEQFF.

This clone was detected a few times. The chain carries TRBV25-1 and TRBJ1-4, with D possibly matching TRBD1 (5 bases). Germline CDR1 and CDR2: MGHDK and SYGVNS. Trimming removed 8 bases from V and 8 bases from J, with 12 bases in between. The CDR3 loop spans 12 amino acids. CDR3 in DNA: TGTGCCAGCTCGGGGGGTACAGAAAAACTGTTTTTT. Its translation: CASSGGTEKLFF.

Only a few counts were recorded for this clone. The junction differs from germline at one of its ends, possibly a read error. The rearrangement uses TRBV7-2 and TRBJ2-5; perhaps TRBD1 as D (6 bases). Germline V gene data show CDR1 as SGHTA and CDR2 as FQGNSA. The CDR3 is 16 amino acids. CDR3: CASSLGQQGPLETQYF. CDR3 in DNA: TGTGCCAGCAGTTTAGGGCAACAGGGCCCTTTAGAGACCCAGTACTTC.

The V call is TRBV19, the J call TRBJ1-3; D gene unclear. CDR1 and CDR2 from the germline V gene are LNHDA and SQIVND (reference sequence). The CDR3 is 15 residues long. V lost 0 bases to trimming and J lost 4 bases, with 10 bases between them. The CDR3 loop is CASSIDPEYGNTIYF. CDR3 nucleotides: TGTGCCAGTAGTATAGACCCGGAGTACGGAAACACCATATATTTT.

The J gene is TRBJ1-6, the V gene TRBV27; 10 nucleotides line up with TRBD1. CDR1 is MNHEY, CDR2 SMNVEV, per germline (reference sequence). Unmatched junction bases numbered 1, after V lost 4 bases and J lost 7 bases. CDR3 length equals 14 residues. Here the CDR3 DNA reads TGTGCCAGCAGTTCGACAGGGGGCAATTCACCCCTCCACTTT. It translates to CASSSTGGNSPLHF.

J is TRBJ2-7 and V is TRBV6-4, with D uncertain. Germline V gene data show CDR1 as MRHNA and CDR2 as SNTAGT. There are 14 residues in the CDR3. The V and J ends lost 0 bases and 0 bases respectively, with 6 bases between them. CDR3 nucleotide sequence: TGTGCCAGCAGTGACTCTAGCATCTCCTACGAGCAGTACGTC. Protein product: CASSDSSISYEQYV.

This clone came up a few times. The chain links TRBV14 to TRBJ2-2, with a possible D match to TRBD2 (5 bases). Germline-derived CDR1 and CDR2 are SGHDN and FVKESK. Trimming pared 3 bases from V and 7 bases from J, leaving 15 bases between. The CDR3 runs 15 residues. CDR3 sequence: CASSHGGGASGELFF. In nucleotides, the CDR3 is TGTGCCAGCAGCCATGGAGGTGGCGCGAGCGGGGAGCTGTTTTTT.

This chain joins TRBV3-1 (or the pseudogene TRBV3-2) and TRBJ1-2; D may be TRBD1 (5 bases). The CDR3 covers 13 residues. V lost 2 bases to trimming and J lost 5 bases, with 9 bases between them. Germline V lookup: CDR1 LGHDT, CDR2 YNNKEL (reference sequence). This CDR3 reads CASSQKTDYGYTF. CDR3 nucleotide sequence: TGTGCCAGCAGCCAAAAGACAGATTATGGCTACACCTTC.

Only one count was recorded for this clone. Here the CDR3 DNA reads TGTGCCAGCAGCTACAGGCCTCTGGATAATGAAAAACTGTTTTTT. Amino acids: CASSYRPLDNEKLFF. The J gene is TRBJ1-4, the V gene TRBV7-9, with a weak D call TRBD1 (5 bases). The CDR3 sequence is 15 residues long. V shed 4 bases and J shed 4 bases, with 13 bases lying between them. Germline V gene sequence: CDR1 SEHNR, CDR2 FQNEAQ (reference sequence).